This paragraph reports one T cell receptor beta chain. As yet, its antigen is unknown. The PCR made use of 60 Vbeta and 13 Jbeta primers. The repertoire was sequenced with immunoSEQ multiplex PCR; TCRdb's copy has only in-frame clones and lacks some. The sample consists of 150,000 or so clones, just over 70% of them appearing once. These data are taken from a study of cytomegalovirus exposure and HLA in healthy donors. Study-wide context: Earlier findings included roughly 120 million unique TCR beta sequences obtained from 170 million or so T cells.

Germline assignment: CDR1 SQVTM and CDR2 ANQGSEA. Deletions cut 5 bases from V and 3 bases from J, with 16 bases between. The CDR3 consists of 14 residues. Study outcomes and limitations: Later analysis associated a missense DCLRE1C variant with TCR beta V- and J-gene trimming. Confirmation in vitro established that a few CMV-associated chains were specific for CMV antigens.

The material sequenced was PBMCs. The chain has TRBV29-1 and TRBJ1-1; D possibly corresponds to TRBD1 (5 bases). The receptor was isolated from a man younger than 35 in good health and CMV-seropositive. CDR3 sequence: CSVWGRSGDTEAFF. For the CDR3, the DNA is TGCAGCGTTTGGGGCAGGTCGGGTGACACTGAAGCTTTCTTT.